The present T cell receptor (beta chain) was sequenced within a study of T cells in Graves' hyperthyroidism and ophthalmopathy (dated by TCRdb to the late 2010s). With respect to the entire study: Peripheral blood samples were taken at initial diagnosis, before any treatment was given. A discovery cohort of approximately 97 patients, approximately 45 with Graves' ophthalmopathy and approximately 57 with stable Graves' hyperthyroidism, was used to find distinguishing TCR V-J signatures. An independent validation cohort of around 20 hyperthyroidism patients and 17 patients who later progressed to ophthalmopathy tested prospective prediction of ophthalmopathy. The 100 or so discovery patients were randomly divided into training and test sets at a 7:3 ratio. In addition, the study compared T-cell repertoires in thyroid tissue and in blood from five or six Graves' hyperthyroidism patients. Following sampling, methimazole starting at 30 mg daily was given to hyperthyroidism patients, and high-dose intravenous methylprednisolone was given to ophthalmopathy patients. The paper describes TCR Vbeta CDR3 sequencing of about 140 peripheral blood samples, made up of about 41 ophthalmopathy patients, roughly 75 hyperthyroidism patients and roughly 17 progressor patients. Study-level results and caveats: During validation, the model predicted progression to ophthalmopathy a median of approximately 7 months ahead of onset, with approximately 70% sensitivity and more than 72% specificity. Ophthalmopathy was separated from stable hyperthyroidism by a 13 V-J signature model, with about 88% sensitivity and roughly 84% specificity obtained in cross-validation and 80%/75% obtained in testing. Most expanded thyroid clonotypes (frequency above 0.001) were also detected in blood, suggesting blood repertoires may reflect thyroid immune responses. Sample size was not statistically predetermined, and investigators were not blinded to group allocation.

Moderately to severely active disease, a Clinical Activity Score of at least 3, a NOSPECS grade of at least 4, and a duration under 3 months were present in ophthalmopathy patients. Any patient with an uncontrolled infection, another autoimmune disease, pregnancy or lactation was excluded. Diagnoses were established on the basis of clinical symptoms, serum thyroxine and TRAb, thyroid ultrasound, and orbital computed tomography. PBMCs were separated from roughly 10 ml of fresh peripheral blood using Ficoll-Paque density gradient centrifugation. Total RNA was extracted using Trizol reagent, and RNA quality was assessed on an Agilent 2100 Bioanalyzer. Including the terminal cysteine and phenylalanine, the CDR3 comprises 15 residues. CDR3 DNA is the only sequence kept; it has 45 bases, read in frame from the first base. For this chain, trimming is 1 base at the V end and 3 bases at the J end, and the number of junction bases without a gene match is 6. The germline V gene encodes CDR1 SQVTM and CDR2 ANQGSEA.

Amplification of TCR beta CDR3 regions was carried out from RNA transcripts. The first round of RT-PCR for the TCR CDR3 was performed with the HTBI primer set and the Qiagen OneStep RT-PCR kit. The libraries were constructed in a second round of multiplex PCR and then size-selected and purified. Sequencing of the libraries was done on an Illumina HiSeq2000 using paired-end 100 bp reads. On the authors' methods: SOAPnuke was used to process the raw data, removing reads that contained adapters or uncalled bases, had a mean Phred below 15, or lacked an exact match to the constant primer or identifier. High-quality paired reads were merged using COPE v1.2.5, and each unique nucleotide sequence was defined as a clonotype. Clonotypes were aligned to IMGT TRBV, TRBD and TRBJ reference segments using MiTCR v1.1. Analysis was restricted to V-J combinations with a frequency above 0.0001, which covered roughly 99% of repertoires. A TCS score was defined as the ratio of F50 (clonal expansion) to E x V (chaos), with BLOSUM62-based TCRdist applied between CDR3 peptides within each V-J. Welch's t-statistics and random forest reduced around 510 V-J features to 13, which were used in a naive Bayes classifier (R e1071). TCRdb reprocessing: public reads trimmed at Q25 with fastp, clones called with MiXCR, in-frame beta chains kept. Rows with one shared CDR3 protein collapse into an entry with the most common genes and DNA. The V and J calls and clone size come from TCRdb's table, not from the authors' own analysis. For this sample there are about 640,000 distinct CDR3 sequences; 20% to 25% appear just once. The ten largest clones represent over 30% of the sample.

This clonotype was counted a few times. No cognate antigen has been identified for it. Base quality data are lacking; no much larger clone is found one base away. Sequenced: blood. This TCR came from a man aged 25 to 40 with Graves' ophthalmopathy. Recombination linked TRBV29-1 to TRBJ2-1, and 7 junction bases match TRBD2. The CDR3 amino acid sequence is: CSVEGGSGYYNEQFF. The nucleotides are TGCAGCGTTGAAGGGGGTAGCGGGTACTACAATGAGCAGTTCTTC.